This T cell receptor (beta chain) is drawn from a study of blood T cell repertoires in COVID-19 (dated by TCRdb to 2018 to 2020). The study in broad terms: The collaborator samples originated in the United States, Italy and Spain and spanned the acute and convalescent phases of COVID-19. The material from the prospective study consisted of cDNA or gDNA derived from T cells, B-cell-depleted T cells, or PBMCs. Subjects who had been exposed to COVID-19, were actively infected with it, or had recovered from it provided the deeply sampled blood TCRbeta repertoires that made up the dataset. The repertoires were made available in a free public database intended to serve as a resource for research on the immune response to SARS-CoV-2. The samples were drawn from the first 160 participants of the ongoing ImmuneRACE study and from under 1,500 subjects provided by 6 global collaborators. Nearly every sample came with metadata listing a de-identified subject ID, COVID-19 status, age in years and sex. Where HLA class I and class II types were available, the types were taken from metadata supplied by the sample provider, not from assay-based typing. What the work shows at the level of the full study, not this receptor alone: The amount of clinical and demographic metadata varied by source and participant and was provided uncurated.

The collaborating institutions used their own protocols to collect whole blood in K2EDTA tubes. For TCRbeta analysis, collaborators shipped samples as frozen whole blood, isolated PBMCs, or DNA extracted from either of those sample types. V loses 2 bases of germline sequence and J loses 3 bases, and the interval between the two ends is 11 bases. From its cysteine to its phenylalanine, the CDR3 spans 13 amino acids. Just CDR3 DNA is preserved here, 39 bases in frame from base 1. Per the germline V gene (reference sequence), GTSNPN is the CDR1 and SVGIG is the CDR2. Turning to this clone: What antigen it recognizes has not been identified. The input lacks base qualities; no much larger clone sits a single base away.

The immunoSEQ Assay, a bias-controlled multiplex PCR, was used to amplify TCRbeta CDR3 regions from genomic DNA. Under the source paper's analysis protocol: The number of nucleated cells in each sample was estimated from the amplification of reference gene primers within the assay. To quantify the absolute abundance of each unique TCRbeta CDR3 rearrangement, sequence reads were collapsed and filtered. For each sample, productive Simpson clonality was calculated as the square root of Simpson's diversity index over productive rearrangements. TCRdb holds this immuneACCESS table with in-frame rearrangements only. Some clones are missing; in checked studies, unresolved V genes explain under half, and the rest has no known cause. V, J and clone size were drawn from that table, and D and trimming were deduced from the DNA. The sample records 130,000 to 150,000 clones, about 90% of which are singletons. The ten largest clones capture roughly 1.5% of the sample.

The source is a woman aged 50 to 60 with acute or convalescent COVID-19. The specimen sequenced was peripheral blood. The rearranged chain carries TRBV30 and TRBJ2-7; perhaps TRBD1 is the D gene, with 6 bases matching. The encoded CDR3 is CAWSPGQYYEQYF. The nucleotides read TGTGCCTGGAGTCCAGGACAGTACTACGAGCAGTACTTC. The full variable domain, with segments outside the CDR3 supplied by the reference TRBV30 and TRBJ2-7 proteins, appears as SQTIHQWPATLVQPVGSPLSLECTVEGTSNPNLYWYRQAAGRGLQLLFYSVGIGQISSEVPQNLSASRPQDRQFILSSKKLLLSDSGFYLCAWSPGQYYEQYFGPGTRLTVT.